These 26 T cell receptor beta chains came from one sample sequenced in a study of PD-L1 blockade in urothelial cancer (dated by TCRdb to the late 2010s). What this sample's time point label stands for: pretreatment peripheral blood. The library relied on the immunoSEQ multiplex PCR assay. TCRdb limited this immuneACCESS table to in-frame rearrangements with V and J called. A share of clones is missing; checked studies link under half to unresolved V genes, and the rest is unexplained. Present in this sample are tens of thousands of clones, around 88% of which were seen just once. Together, the top ten hold under 15% of the sample. The specimen comprised PBMCs, sampled around atezolizumab (anti-PD-L1) treatment. The receptors were sampled from a man between 60 and 70 years old with urothelial cancer.

The J gene is TRBJ2-1, the V gene TRBV15; TRBD2 aligns across 8 bases. The ends lost 2 bases at V and 8 bases at J; junction bases unmatched: 5. This CDR3 comprises 14 residues. The V gene's germline CDR1 is LNHNV and CDR2 YYDKDF (reference sequence). CDR3 region: CATSRLAGPYEQFF. The DNA of the CDR3 is TGTGCCACCAGCAGACTAGCGGGCCCTTATGAGCAGTTCTTC.

On this clone itself: No DNA is shown, since the ends of the CDR3 on it are uncertain; the CDR3 is the one TCRdb lists. The chain recombines TRBV21-1 with TRBJ1-2; TRBD1, the D gene given by the table, was not confirmed from the DNA. TRBV21-1 is listed as a pseudogene. Both ends counted, the CDR3 spans 15 residues. CDR3 residues: CASSGVGAGNYGYTF.

J is TRBJ2-2 and V is TRBV7-3; TRBD1 aligns across 9 bases. V trimming: 5 bases; J trimming: 4 bases; junction bases outside the gene matches: 5. Germline V gene lookup returns CDR1 SGHTA and CDR2 FQGTGA. The CDR3 sequence is 15 residues long. CDR3 sequence (DNA): TGTGCCAGCAGCCCGCGACAGGGGGGCACCGGGGAGCTGTTTTTT. It encodes CASSPRQGGTGELFF.

This sequence joins TRBV14 and TRBJ2-1; D is ambiguous. CDR3 length equals 14 residues. Per germline, CDR1 SGHDN and CDR2 FVKESK. Trimming removed 1 base at V and 7 bases at J, with 11 bases between. CDR3 loop: CASSQGLPRNEQFF. DNA of the CDR3: TGTGCCAGCAGCCAAGGACTTCCGAGGAATGAGCAGTTCTTC.

This chain's CDR3 is CASSLGLANTEAFF. CDR3 nucleotide sequence: TGTGCCAGCAGCTTGGGGCTCGCGAACACTGAAGCTTTCTTT. The V gene is TRBV5-6, the J gene TRBJ1-1, with D hard to call. CDR1 and CDR2 (germline): SGHDT, YYEEEE. CDR3 size: 14 residues. V shed 0 bases and J shed 1 base, with 7 bases lying between them.

This chain uses TRBV11-2 with TRBJ2-5; 8 bases match TRBD1. The CDR3 extends over 17 amino acids. Unmatched junction bases numbered 14, after V lost 3 bases and J lost 5 bases. Germline assignment: CDR1 SGHAT and CDR2 FQNNGV. The CDR3 nucleotides read TGTGCCAGCAGCTTGGGTGGGGACAGGACCCCCAGGGAGACCCAGTACTTC. The encoded protein is CASSLGGDRTPRETQYF.

The genes are TRBV5-5 and TRBJ2-3; TRBD2 agrees at 7 bases. The V segment lost 3 bases and the J segment 2 bases; nucleotides outside the gene matches: 6. Germline V lookup: CDR1 SGHKS, CDR2 YYEKEE (reference sequence). The CDR3 has 15 amino acids. As DNA, the CDR3 is TGTGCCAGCAGCTGGAGGAGCGGGGCCACAGATACGCAGTATTTT. Its translation is CASSWRSGATDTQYF.

This chain connects TRBV19 to TRBJ1-4, with unresolved D. The V end lost 9 bases, the J end lost 3 bases, and 11 bases lay between the germline ends. CDR1 is LNHDA, CDR2 SQIVND, per germline (reference sequence). The CDR3 spans 13 residues. The CDR3 nucleotides are TGTGCCAGCCACTCGCGTCCTAATGAAAAACTGTTTTTT. Protein product: CASHSRPNEKLFF.

This clone was counted between two and nine times. The chain uses TRBV18 and TRBJ1-1; D might be TRBD1 (5 bases). The CDR3 loop spans 14 amino acids. Germline CDR1 and CDR2: KGHSH and LQKENI. Trimming left V 6 bases short and J 2 bases short, with 13 bases between. The DNA for the CDR3 is TGTGCCAGCTCGCGAGAAGGACAAAACACTGAAGCTTTCTTT. It specifies CASSREGQNTEAFF. The full variable domain, with the rest looked up from reference TRBV18 and TRBJ1-1, is NAGVMQNPRHLVRRRGQEARLRCSPMKGHSHVYWYRQLPEEGLKFMVYLQKENIIDESGMPKERFSAEFPKEGPSILRIQQVVRGDSAAYFCASSREGQNTEAFFGQGTRLTVV.

CDR3 DNA: TGTGCCAGCAGCCAAGGAGGGCTCCAAGAGACCCAGTACTTC. This sequence encodes CASSQGGLQETQYF. The V call is TRBV4-2, the J call TRBJ2-5; tentative D call: TRBD2 (5 bases). Germline V gene data show CDR1 as LGHNA and CDR2 as YNFKEQ. The CDR3 is made up of 14 amino acids. V lost 1 base and J lost 1, with 7 bases in between.

The gene calls are TRBV12-5 and TRBJ2-7; no definite D call. The CDR3 extends over 11 amino acids. Deletions cut 5 bases from V and 2 bases from J, with 4 bases between. From germline, CDR1 is LGHNT and CDR2 FRNRAP. The CDR3 is CASGPPYEQYF. DNA for the CDR3: TGTGCTAGTGGTCCTCCCTACGAGCAGTACTTC.

This rearrangement joins TRBV6-6 to TRBJ1-3; a possible D gene is TRBD1 (6 bases). CDR3 size: 16 residues. CDR1 and CDR2 (germline): MNHNY, SVGAGI (reference sequence). V was cut by 6 bases and J by 1 base, with 16 bases left in between. The CDR3 loop is CASSSARTGSGNTIYF. The CDR3 nucleotides are TGTGCCAGCAGCTCCGCACGCACAGGGTCTGGAAACACCATATATTTT.

The rearrangement uses TRBV6-5 and TRBJ2-2; D remains unclear. Looked up from germline, CDR1 is MNHEY and CDR2 is SVGAGI. The CDR3 is made up of 14 amino acids. Trimming left V 2 bases short and J 3 bases short, with 7 bases between. This CDR3 is CASSYRLDTGELFF. The CDR3 nucleotides read TGTGCCAGCAGTTACCGGTTGGACACCGGGGAGCTGTTTTTT.

The rearrangement links TRBV7-2 to TRBJ1-4; D unresolved. Germline assignment: CDR1 SGHTA and CDR2 FQGNSA. The CDR3 extends over 14 amino acids. Trimming cost V 0 bases and J 5 bases, with 7 bases left between them. The CDR3, as DNA: TGTGCCAGCAGCTTAGCGGGGAGAAATGAAAAACTGTTTTTT. Protein sequence: CASSLAGRNEKLFF.

The sample holds a few counts of this clone. The chain has TRBV5-1 and TRBJ2-5, with 7 bases fitting TRBD1. V was clipped by 2 bases and J by 1 base; unmatched bases: 2. This CDR3 is built from 14 residues. CDR1 SGHRS and CDR2 YFSETQ come from the germline V gene. The CDR3 DNA reads TGCGCCAGCAGCTTACAGGGGCCCCAAGAGACCCAGTACTTC. This codes for CASSLQGPQETQYF.

The rearrangement joins TRBV7-9 to TRBJ1-2; 9 bases align to TRBD1. This CDR3 is 15 amino acids long. The trim removed 2 bases at V and 7 bases at J, leaving 8 bases unmatched. The germline V gene has CDR1 SEHNR and CDR2 FQNEAQ (reference sequence). CDR3 sequence reads: CASSLTGTGLGGYTF. The CDR3, as DNA: TGTGCCAGCAGCTTAACCGGGACAGGGCTCGGTGGCTACACCTTC.

V usage is TRBV18 and J usage is TRBJ2-1; TRBD2 might be the D (6 bases). Germline V gives CDR1 KGHSH, CDR2 LQKENI. This CDR3 comprises 16 residues. V was cut by 3 bases and J by 0 bases, with 12 bases left in between. The CDR3 sequence is CASSPDRGNSYNEQFF. The CDR3 DNA reads as TGTGCCAGCTCACCTGATCGGGGGAACTCCTACAATGAGCAGTTCTTC.

The rearrangement joins TRBV4-3 to TRBJ2-7; D ambiguous. Germline V gene lookup returns CDR1 LGHNA and CDR2 YSLEER. Trimming took 0 bases from V and 2 from J, leaving 17 bases between them. The CDR3 is made up of 17 amino acids. CDR3 sequence: CASSQETPPESAYEQYF. The CDR3 nucleotides read TGCGCCAGCAGCCAAGAGACTCCCCCCGAATCTGCCTACGAGCAGTACTTC.

This clone was picked up one time. For the CDR3, the DNA is TGTGCCAGCAGCCCTACCCGCCGGGGCGCGGGGGAGACCCAGTACTTC. Protein product: CASSPTRRGAGETQYF. The chain employs TRBV11-3 and TRBJ2-5, with D maybe TRBD2 (6 bases). Germline CDR1 reads SGHNT; CDR2 reads YENEEA. V lost 5 bases, J lost 5 bases, and 21 bases lay in between. The CDR3 totals 16 residues.

The CDR3 here is CSALGQVSGNTIYF. CDR3 sequence (DNA): TGCAGCGCCCTCGGACAGGTATCTGGAAACACCATATATTTT. The V gene is TRBV29-1, the J gene TRBJ1-3; 7 nucleotides align to TRBD1. The CDR3 is 14 amino acids. The J segment lost 1 base and the V segment lost 7 bases, leaving 7 bases of the junction unmatched. The germline gives CDR1 SQVTM, CDR2 ANQGSEA.

This clone came up once. The rearrangement joins TRBV5-6 to TRBJ2-7, with TRBD1 matching 11 bases. The CDR3 totals 13 residues. V shed 0 bases, J shed 11 bases, and the junction held 4 bases outside the gene matches. Germline V lookup: CDR1 SGHDT, CDR2 YYEEEE. The CDR3 nucleotides read TGTGCCAGCAGCTTGGGGACAGGGGGCCCGAAGTACTTC. Translating gives CASSLGTGGPKYF. The full variable domain, completed using reference TRBV5-6 and TRBJ2-7, is DAGVTQSPTHLIKTRGQQVTLRCSPKSGHDTVSWYQQALGQGPQFIFQYYEEEERQRGNFPDRFSGHQFPNYSSELNVNALLLGDSALYLCASSLGTGGPKYFGPGTRLTVT.

This clone was seen only a few times. This chain connects TRBV7-3 to TRBJ2-5; 10 bases agree with TRBD1. The V gene end was trimmed by 1 base and the J gene end by 2 bases; junction bases not matched to a gene: 7. From germline, CDR1 is SGHTA and CDR2 FQGTGA. The CDR3 extends over 17 amino acids. The CDR3 loop is CASSLMGTGVAQETQYF. CDR3 coding DNA: TGTGCCAGCAGCTTAATGGGGACAGGGGTAGCTCAAGAGACCCAGTACTTC.

The gene calls are TRBV10-3 and TRBJ1-2, with D possibly matching TRBD1 (6 bases). Between the trimmed V and J ends, which lost 0 bases and 7 bases, there was a span of 24 bases. The germline CDR1 and CDR2 sequences are ENHRY and SYGVKD. The CDR3 extends over 18 amino acids. CDR3 nucleotide sequence: TGTGCCATCAGTGAGTCGTGGCCAGGGGACGCGGCAGCTAGTGGCTACACCTTC. It encodes CAISESWPGDAAASGYTF.

V gene TRBV5-1 combines with J gene TRBJ2-5, with 12 bases lining up with TRBD2. This CDR3 has 14 residues. Germline CDR1 and CDR2: SGHRS and YFSETQ. V gave up 4 bases and J gave up 6 bases; unmatched junction bases: 4. Here the CDR3 DNA reads TGCGCCAGCAGCGGAGGACTAGCGGGGAAGACCCAGTACTTC. Amino acid sequence: CASSGGLAGKTQYF.

The count of this clone is one. The chain joins TRBV27 to TRBJ2-7; TRBD1 might be the D (6 bases). Germline loops: CDR1 MNHEY, CDR2 SMNVEV (reference sequence). Trimming shortened V by 0 bases and J by 7 bases, and 13 bases separated the two germline ends. The CDR3 is 14 amino acids. CDR3 loop: CASSLSLDRIEQYF. The CDR3 DNA is TGTGCCAGCAGTTTATCCCTAGACAGGATTGAGCAGTACTTC.

The chain combines TRBV28 with TRBJ2-1; 7 nucleotides agree with TRBD2. The germline gives CDR1 MDHEN, CDR2 SYDVKM. This CDR3 contains 15 residues. J gave up 7 bases and V 2 bases, and 8 bases lay outside the gene matches. CDR3 loop: CASSLAGVQGNEQFF. The CDR3 bases are TGTGCCAGCAGTTTAGCGGGGGTACAAGGGAATGAGCAGTTCTTC.